These 31 T cell receptor beta chains were sequenced from one sample in a study of CD8 T cells in Susac syndrome. After extraction with the RNeasy kit, about 0.5 to 1 ug of the RNA was reverse transcribed using random hexamers. TCRdb re-called the immunoSEQ multiplex PCR reads with MiXCR, one entry per CDR3 protein. The table includes 200,000 to 250,000 distinct CDR3 sequences, about 93% detected once. The sequenced material came from CD4+ T cells from PBMCs. The receptors stem from a human donor with multiple sclerosis.

The CDR3 sequence is CAWSGTADTQYF. The CDR3 coding sequence is TGTGCCTGGAGCGGGACAGCAGATACGCAGTATTTT. The chain is built from TRBV30 and TRBJ2-3; 7 bases are a match to TRBD1. The CDR3 loop spans 12 amino acids. J was trimmed by 4 bases and V by 3 bases; bases with no gene match: 1. Germline loops: CDR1 GTSNPN, CDR2 SVGIG (reference sequence).

The V call is TRBV5-1, the J call TRBJ2-5; D is ambiguous. V dropped 1 base and J dropped 1 base, with 11 bases sitting between them. The V gene's germline CDR1 is SGHRS and CDR2 YFSETQ. This CDR3 contains 15 residues. The CDR3 region is CASSLTAAFQETQYF. CDR3 DNA: TGCGCCAGCAGCTTGACGGCGGCTTTCCAAGAGACCCAGTACTTC.

The V and J genes are TRBV5-1 and TRBJ2-2; D tentatively fits TRBD1 or TRBD2 (5 bases each). V was shortened by 9 bases and J by 2 bases, with 11 bases between the two germline ends. The CDR3 is 13 residues long. Germline CDR1 is SGHRS and CDR2 is YFSETQ. The CDR3 loop is CATGAANTGELFF. The CDR3 DNA reads as TGCGCCACCGGGGCCGCAAACACCGGGGAGCTGTTTTTT.

This chain links TRBV6-5 with TRBJ1-6; tentatively, D is TRBD1 (6 bases). V was cut by 8 bases and J by 8 bases, with 16 bases left in between. Germline CDR1 is MNHEY and CDR2 is SVGAGI. The CDR3 covers 14 residues. This CDR3 is CASREGGLHSPLHF. In DNA form, the CDR3 reads TGTGCCAGCCGGGAAGGGGGTCTACATTCACCCCTCCACTTT.

The rearrangement uses TRBV6-1 and TRBJ2-3, with TRBD1 identical over 7 bases. CDR1 is MNHNS, CDR2 SASEGT, per germline. The CDR3 has 15 residues. The V gene end was trimmed by 5 bases and the J gene end by 4 bases; junction bases not matched to a gene: 9. CDR3 protein: CASSIQGVESDTQYF. Here the CDR3 DNA reads TGTGCCAGCAGTATCCAGGGGGTGGAATCAGATACGCAGTATTTT.

The chain recombines TRBV19 with TRBJ1-2; D gene ambiguous. In germline, CDR1 is LNHDA, CDR2 SQIVND (reference sequence). The CDR3 consists of 15 residues. Trimming left V 5 bases short and J 1 base short, with 14 bases between. The CDR3 loop reads CASSPRMDVNYGYTF. The CDR3, as DNA: TGTGCCAGTAGTCCGCGCATGGACGTTAACTATGGCTACACCTTC.

The gene calls are TRBV29-1 and TRBJ2-2, with D possibly TRBD1 on 6 matching bases. Germline V lookup: CDR1 SQVTM, CDR2 ANQGSEA. The CDR3 totals 15 residues. The V end was cut by 7 bases, the J end by 1 base, with 16 bases between. The CDR3 DNA is TGCAGCGCGGCCCCAGGGGTTGGGAACACCGGGGAGCTGTTTTTT. Its translation: CSAAPGVGNTGELFF.

The chain joins TRBV20-1 to TRBJ1-6, with 8 bases aligning to TRBD1. With V trimmed by 0 bases and J by 7 bases, 11 bases remained unmatched. The CDR3 is made up of 17 amino acids. Per the germline V gene, CDR1 is DFQATT and CDR2 is SNEGSKA (reference sequence). The CDR3 sequence: CSARDAGRDRRNSPLHF. Here the CDR3 DNA reads TGCAGTGCTAGAGATGCGGGCCGGGACAGGCGGAATTCACCCCTCCACTTT.

This rearrangement joins TRBV6-1 to TRBJ2-5; 11 bases are shared with TRBD2. The germline CDR1 and CDR2 sequences are MNHNS and SASEGT. The CDR3 contains 16 residues. After removal of 4 bases from V and 1 base from J, the junction contained 5 bases not matched to a gene. CDR3 sequence (DNA): TGTGCCAGCAGTGCATCTAGCGGGGGGTTCCAAGAGACCCAGTACTTC. It yields the protein CASSASSGGFQETQYF.

This clonotype showed up just a few times. V is TRBV5-1 and J is TRBJ2-5; perhaps TRBD1 as D (6 bases). From germline, CDR1 is SGHRS and CDR2 YFSETQ. This CDR3 contains 14 residues. The V and J ends lost 0 bases and 4 bases respectively, with 10 bases between them. CDR3 sequence: CASSLEGVGETQYF. The CDR3 DNA reads TGCGCCAGCAGCTTGGAGGGGGTCGGAGAGACCCAGTACTTC.

The J gene is TRBJ2-5, the V gene TRBV5-1, with 10 bases identical to TRBD1. This CDR3 is 16 amino acids long. Germline CDR1 and CDR2: SGHRS and YFSETQ. The junction had 10 bases not matched to a gene; V was cut back by 4 bases and J by 4 bases. Here the CDR3 DNA reads TGCGCCAGCAGCATTGCCGGGACAGGGGTCGGAGAGACCCAGTACTTC. This codes for CASSIAGTGVGETQYF.

The CDR3 DNA is TGTGCCAGTAGCGGGACAGTCAATCAGCCCCAGCATTTT. This gives the protein CASSGTVNQPQHF. The chain links TRBV19 to TRBJ1-5, with 7 bases that match TRBD1. This CDR3 has 13 residues. Per the germline V gene, CDR1 is LNHDA and CDR2 is SQIVND (reference sequence). The trim removed 6 bases at V and 3 bases at J, leaving 2 bases unmatched. Full variable domain (outside the CDR3, taken from reference TRBV19 and TRBJ1-5): DGGITQSPKYLFRKEGQNVTLSCEQNLNHDAMYWYRQDPGQGLRLIYYSQIVNDFQKGDIAEGYSVSREKKESFPLTVTSAQKNPTAFYLCASSGTVNQPQHFGDGTRLSIL.

The rearrangement joins TRBV9 to TRBJ2-1; TRBD2 might be the D (5 bases). The CDR3 has 14 residues. Germline loops: CDR1 SGDLS, CDR2 YYNGEE. Between the trimmed V and J ends, which lost 2 bases and 4 bases, there was a span of 10 bases. CDR3 sequence (DNA): TGTGCCAGCAGCGTTCAAGGACTGTACAATGAGCAGTTCTTC. Its translation: CASSVQGLYNEQFF.

The chain combines TRBV6-2 or TRBV6-3 with TRBJ1-2, with a tentative D call TRBD1 (5 bases). Trimming stripped 2 bases from V and 1 base from J, with 5 bases between. CDR3 size: 13 residues. CDR1 MNHEY and CDR2 SVGEGT come from the germline V gene. The CDR3 loop reads CASSYGGNYGYTF. CDR3 sequence (DNA): TGTGCCAGCAGTTACGGGGGTAACTATGGCTACACCTTC.

Comments on this clonotype: A read error may produce the germline difference seen at one junction end. The CDR3: CTSSPHRDSEQYF. In nucleotides, the CDR3 is TGTACCAGCAGCCCCCACCGGGACAGCGAGCAGTACTTC. The chain couples TRBV13 to TRBJ2-7; 7 bases are shared with TRBD1. Germline lookup yields CDR1 PRHDT and CDR2 FYEKMQ (reference sequence). The CDR3 length is 13 residues.

The chain is built from TRBV29-1 and TRBJ1-1; tentatively, D is TRBD1 (6 bases). With 6 bases removed from V and 3 bases from J, the gap between germline ends came to 17 bases. CDR1 is SQVTM, CDR2 ANQGSEA, per germline. The CDR3 totals 14 residues. CDR3 region: CSVAGGKGDTEAFF. The CDR3 region has the DNA TGCAGCGTCGCCGGAGGGAAGGGGGACACTGAAGCTTTCTTT.

The chain carries TRBV5-1 and TRBJ2-2; D gene unclear. V shed 0 bases and J shed 0 bases, with 15 bases lying between them. Germline V gene data show CDR1 as SGHRS and CDR2 as YFSETQ. The CDR3 spans 18 residues. The CDR3 reads CASSLGPDHPANTGELFF. The CDR3 DNA reads TGCGCCAGCAGCTTGGGTCCGGATCACCCCGCGAACACCGGGGAGCTGTTTTTT.

DNA for the CDR3: TGTGCCAGCTCACCGGGACAGGGCGGCTATAATTCACCCCTCCACTTT. Protein: CASSPGQGGYNSPLHF. The chain recombines TRBV18 with TRBJ1-6, with TRBD1 matching over 9 bases. The CDR3 is 16 amino acids. Per the germline V gene, CDR1 is KGHSH and CDR2 is LQKENI. J gave up 3 bases and V 3 bases, and 3 bases lay outside the gene matches.

The CDR3: CSAHRGLAEAFF. The CDR3 DNA is TGCAGTGCTCACAGGGGATTAGCGGAAGCTTTCTTT. The genes are TRBV20-1 and TRBJ1-1; 7 bases line up with TRBD1. The trim removed 5 bases at V and 8 bases at J, leaving 8 bases unmatched. This CDR3 comprises 12 residues. CDR1 is DFQATT and CDR2 is SNEGSKA in the germline V gene (reference sequence).

CDR3 DNA sequence: TGTGCCAGCAGTCCTACTAGCGGGGGAACCGCCTTCCAAGAGACCCAGTACTTC. The encoded protein is CASSPTSGGTAFQETQYF. The chain employs TRBV28 and TRBJ2-5; 11 bases are shared with TRBD2. The CDR3 is made up of 18 amino acids. Germline CDR1 is MDHEN and CDR2 is SYDVKM. Trimming cost V 5 bases and J 1 base; bases outside gene matches: 12.

The chain links TRBV7-9 to TRBJ2-2, with D perhaps matching TRBD1 (5 bases). This CDR3 has 13 amino acids. V lost 5 bases to trimming and J lost 5 bases, with 9 bases between them. Looked up from germline, CDR1 is SEHNR and CDR2 is FQNEAQ (reference sequence). CDR3 amino acids: CASSRDRTGELFF. The CDR3 DNA follows: TGTGCCAGCAGCCGAGACAGAACCGGGGAGCTGTTTTTT.

The V call is TRBV20-1, the J call TRBJ2-3, with 8 nucleotides matching TRBD2. V was pared by 3 bases and J by 0 bases, with 2 bases of the junction left unmatched. The CDR3 spans 14 residues. The germline V gene has CDR1 DFQATT and CDR2 SNEGSKA (reference sequence). The CDR3 sequence is CSASGLASTDTQYF. DNA of the CDR3: TGCAGTGCTAGTGGACTAGCCAGCACAGATACGCAGTATTTT.

The chain couples TRBV25-1 to TRBJ1-1, with D possibly TRBD1 on 5 matching bases. Trimming removed 3 bases at V and 10 bases at J, with 12 bases between. Germline CDR1 reads MGHDK; CDR2 reads SYGVNS. The CDR3 loop spans 12 amino acids. This CDR3 reads CASSEGGFRAFF. The DNA for the CDR3 is TGTGCCAGCAGTGAGGGGGGGTTCAGAGCTTTCTTT.

The chain links TRBV25-1 to TRBJ2-7, with D possibly matching TRBD1 (7 bases). The length of the CDR3 is 14 residues. V shed 6 bases and J shed 3 bases, with 15 bases lying between them. CDR1 is MGHDK, CDR2 SYGVNS, per germline. CDR3 sequence (DNA): TGTGCCAGCAGAGGCGCGGGACAGTTCTACGAGCAGTACTTC. It yields the protein CASRGAGQFYEQYF.

The rearrangement joins TRBV5-1 to TRBJ2-3; TRBD1 or TRBD2 may be the D gene (5 bases each). CDR3 length: 12 residues. Trimming pared 0 bases from V and 6 bases from J, leaving 5 bases between. Germline V gene data show CDR1 as SGHRS and CDR2 as YFSETQ. CDR3 in amino acids: CASSLGDDTQYF. The CDR3 DNA reads as TGCGCCAGCAGCTTGGGGGACGATACGCAGTATTTT. The variable domain in full, with the rest retrieved from reference TRBV5-1 and TRBJ2-3, is KAGVTQTPRYLIKTRGQQVTLSCSPISGHRSVSWYQQTPGQGLQFLFEYFSETQRNKGNFPGRFSGRQFSNSRSEMNVSTLELGDSALYLCASSLGDDTQYFGPGTRLTVL.

The chain uses TRBV30 and TRBJ2-1; the match to TRBD2 covers 11 bases. The ends lost 0 bases at V and 7 bases at J; junction bases unmatched: 14. Per the germline V gene, CDR1 is GTSNPN and CDR2 is SVGIG (reference sequence). This CDR3 contains 18 residues. CDR3 nucleotide sequence: TGTGCCTGGAGTGTACTTCATCGGGCTAGCGGGAGGATGAATGAGCAGTTCTTC. Translating it yields CAWSVLHRASGRMNEQFF.

V gene TRBV5-6 combines with J gene TRBJ2-1, with a tentative D call TRBD1 (6 bases). Germline V gene sequence: CDR1 SGHDT, CDR2 YYEEEE. The CDR3 length is 13 residues. Trimming left V 6 bases short and J 9 bases short, with 16 bases between. The CDR3 nucleotides are TGTGCCAGCACCCCTCAGGGGATTGGTGAGCAGTTCTTC. Translated, it gives CASTPQGIGEQFF. The full variable domain, with the rest looked up from reference TRBV5-6 and TRBJ2-1, is DAGVTQSPTHLIKTRGQQVTLRCSPKSGHDTVSWYQQALGQGPQFIFQYYEEEERQRGNFPDRFSGHQFPNYSSELNVNALLLGDSALYLCASTPQGIGEQFFGPGTRLTVL.

The chain couples TRBV29-1 to TRBJ1-1, with 8 bases aligning to TRBD1. CDR1 and CDR2 from the germline V gene are SQVTM and ANQGSEA. V was clipped by 3 bases and J by 10 bases; unmatched bases: 7. The CDR3 loop spans 12 amino acids. The CDR3 spells CSVDTDRVVAFF. In DNA, the CDR3 is TGCAGCGTTGATACGGACAGGGTTGTAGCTTTCTTT. The whole variable domain, filled in from reference TRBV29-1 and TRBJ1-1, reads SAVISQKPSRDICQRGTSLTIQCQVDSQVTMMFWYRQQPGQSLTLIATANQGSEATYESGFVIDKFPISRPNLTFSTLTVSNMSPEDSSIYLCSVDTDRVVAFFGQGTRLTVV.

The rearrangement joins TRBV6-1 to TRBJ2-7; D uncertain. Trimming took 5 bases from V and 3 from J, leaving 11 bases between them. From germline, CDR1 is MNHNS and CDR2 SASEGT. The CDR3 extends over 13 amino acids. The CDR3, as DNA: TGTGCCAGCAGTCCCGGACCGAGCTACGAGCAGTACGTC. Translated, it gives CASSPGPSYEQYV.

The rearrangement uses TRBV20-1 and TRBJ1-1, with unresolved D. There are 12 residues in the CDR3. Trimming pared 1 base from V and 1 base from J, leaving 4 bases between. Germline CDR1 and CDR2: DFQATT and SNEGSKA (reference sequence). This CDR3 is CSARVGNTEAFF. Here the CDR3 DNA reads TGCAGTGCTAGAGTAGGGAACACTGAAGCTTTCTTT.

This clonotype was found once. The rearrangement uses TRBV5-4 and TRBJ2-3; 12 positions agree with TRBD2. Losses at the gene ends were 0 bases for V and 0 bases for J; bases not matched to a gene: 11. This CDR3 spans 20 amino acids. Per germline, CDR1 SGHNT and CDR2 YYREEE (reference sequence). Written as DNA, the CDR3 is TGTGCCAGCAGCTTGGATAGTCTAGCGGGGGGGTGGCTAAGCACAGATACGCAGTATTTT. As protein: CASSLDSLAGGWLSTDTQYF. The full variable domain, completed using reference TRBV5-4 and TRBJ2-3, is ETGVTQSPTHLIKTRGQQVTLRCSSQSGHNTVSWYQQALGQGPQFIFQYYREEENGRGNFPPRFSGLQFPNYSSELNVNALELDDSALYLCASSLDSLAGGWLSTDTQYFGPGTRLTVL.